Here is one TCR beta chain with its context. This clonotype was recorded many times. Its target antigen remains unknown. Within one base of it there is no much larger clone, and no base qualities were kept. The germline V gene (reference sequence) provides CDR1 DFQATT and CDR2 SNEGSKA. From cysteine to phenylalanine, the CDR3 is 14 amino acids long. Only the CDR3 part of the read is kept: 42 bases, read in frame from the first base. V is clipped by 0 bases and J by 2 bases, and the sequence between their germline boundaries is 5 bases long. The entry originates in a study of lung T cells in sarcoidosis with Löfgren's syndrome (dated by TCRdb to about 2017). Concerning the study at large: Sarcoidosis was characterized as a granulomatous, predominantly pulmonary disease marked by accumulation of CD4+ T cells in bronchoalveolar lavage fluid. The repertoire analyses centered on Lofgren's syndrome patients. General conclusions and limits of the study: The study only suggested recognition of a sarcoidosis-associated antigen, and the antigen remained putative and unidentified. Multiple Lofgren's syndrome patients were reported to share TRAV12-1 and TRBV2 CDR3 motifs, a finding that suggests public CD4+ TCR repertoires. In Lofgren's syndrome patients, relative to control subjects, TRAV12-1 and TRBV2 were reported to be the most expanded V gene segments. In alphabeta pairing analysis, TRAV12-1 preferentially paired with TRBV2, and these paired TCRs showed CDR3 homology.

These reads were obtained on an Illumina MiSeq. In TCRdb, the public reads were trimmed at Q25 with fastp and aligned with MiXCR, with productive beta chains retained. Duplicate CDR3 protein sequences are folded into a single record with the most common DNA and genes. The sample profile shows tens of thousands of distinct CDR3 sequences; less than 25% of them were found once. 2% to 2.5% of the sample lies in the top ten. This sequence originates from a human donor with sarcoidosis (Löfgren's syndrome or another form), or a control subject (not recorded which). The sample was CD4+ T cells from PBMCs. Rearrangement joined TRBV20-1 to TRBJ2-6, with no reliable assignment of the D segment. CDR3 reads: CSARERPGANVLTF. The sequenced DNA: TGCAGTGCTAGAGAGCGTCCTGGGGCCAACGTCCTGACTTTC.